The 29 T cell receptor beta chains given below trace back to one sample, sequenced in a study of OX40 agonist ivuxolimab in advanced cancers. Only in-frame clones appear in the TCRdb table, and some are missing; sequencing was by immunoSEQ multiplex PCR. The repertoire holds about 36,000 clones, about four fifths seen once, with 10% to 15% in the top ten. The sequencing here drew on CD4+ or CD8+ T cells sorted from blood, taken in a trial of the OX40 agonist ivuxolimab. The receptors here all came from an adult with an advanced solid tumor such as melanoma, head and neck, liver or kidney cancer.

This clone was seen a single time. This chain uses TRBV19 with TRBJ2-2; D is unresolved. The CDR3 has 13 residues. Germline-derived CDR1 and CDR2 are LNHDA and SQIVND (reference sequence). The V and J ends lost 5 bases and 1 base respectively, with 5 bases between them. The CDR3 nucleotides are TGTGCCAGTAGTTCAGGGAACACCGGGGAGCTGTTTTTT. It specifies CASSSGNTGELFF. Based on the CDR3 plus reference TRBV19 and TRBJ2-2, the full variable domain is DGGITQSPKYLFRKEGQNVTLSCEQNLNHDAMYWYRQDPGQGLRLIYYSQIVNDFQKGDIAEGYSVSREKKESFPLTVTSAQKNPTAFYLCASSSGNTGELFFGEGSRLTVL.

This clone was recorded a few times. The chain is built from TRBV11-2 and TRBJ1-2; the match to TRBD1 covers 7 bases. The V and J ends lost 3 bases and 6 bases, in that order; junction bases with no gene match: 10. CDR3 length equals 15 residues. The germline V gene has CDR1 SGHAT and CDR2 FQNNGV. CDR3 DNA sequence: TGTGCCAGCAGCTTCCTGACCGGGACAGCGAATGGCTACACCTTC. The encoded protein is CASSFLTGTANGYTF.

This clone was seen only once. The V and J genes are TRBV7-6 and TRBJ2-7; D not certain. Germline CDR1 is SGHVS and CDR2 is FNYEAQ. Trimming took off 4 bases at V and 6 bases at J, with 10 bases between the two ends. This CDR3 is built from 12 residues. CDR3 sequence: CASSSLSAEQYF. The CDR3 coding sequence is TGTGCCAGCAGCTCTCTTTCGGCCGAGCAGTACTTC.

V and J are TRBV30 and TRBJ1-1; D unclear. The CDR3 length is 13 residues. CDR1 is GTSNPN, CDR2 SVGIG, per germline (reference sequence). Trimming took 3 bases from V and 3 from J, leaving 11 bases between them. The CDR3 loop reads CAWRGPEHTEAFF. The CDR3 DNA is TGTGCCTGGAGGGGTCCGGAGCACACTGAAGCTTTCTTT. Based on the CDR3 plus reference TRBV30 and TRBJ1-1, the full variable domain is SQTIHQWPATLVQPVGSPLSLECTVEGTSNPNLYWYRQAAGRGLQLLFYSVGIGQISSEVPQNLSASRPQDRQFILSSKKLLLSDSGFYLCAWRGPEHTEAFFGQGTRLTVV.

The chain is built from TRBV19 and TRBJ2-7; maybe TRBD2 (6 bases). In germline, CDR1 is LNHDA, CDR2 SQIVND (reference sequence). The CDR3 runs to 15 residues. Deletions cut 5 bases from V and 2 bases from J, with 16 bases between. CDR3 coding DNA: TGTGCCAGTAGTCAAAGGACGGGGAGGCCCTACGAGCAGTACTTC. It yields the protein CASSQRTGRPYEQYF.

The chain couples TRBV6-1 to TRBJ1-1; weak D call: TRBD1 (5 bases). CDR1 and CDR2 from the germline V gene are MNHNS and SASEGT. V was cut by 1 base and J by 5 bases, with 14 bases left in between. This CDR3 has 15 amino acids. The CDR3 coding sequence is TGTGCCAGCAGTGAAGGAAGTCCAGGGAGGACTGAAGCTTTCTTT. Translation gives CASSEGSPGRTEAFF.

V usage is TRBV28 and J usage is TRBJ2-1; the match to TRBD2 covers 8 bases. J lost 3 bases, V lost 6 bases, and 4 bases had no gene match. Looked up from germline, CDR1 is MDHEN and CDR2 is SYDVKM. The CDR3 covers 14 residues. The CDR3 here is CASSRGGGYNEQFF. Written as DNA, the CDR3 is TGTGCCAGCAGCCGGGGGGGAGGCTACAATGAGCAGTTCTTC.

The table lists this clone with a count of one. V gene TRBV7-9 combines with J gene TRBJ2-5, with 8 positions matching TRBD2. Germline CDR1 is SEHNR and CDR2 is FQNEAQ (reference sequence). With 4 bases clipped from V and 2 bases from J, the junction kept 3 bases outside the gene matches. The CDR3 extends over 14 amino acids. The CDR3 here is CASSWGGGQETQYF. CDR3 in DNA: TGTGCCAGCAGCTGGGGCGGGGGGCAAGAGACCCAGTACTTC.

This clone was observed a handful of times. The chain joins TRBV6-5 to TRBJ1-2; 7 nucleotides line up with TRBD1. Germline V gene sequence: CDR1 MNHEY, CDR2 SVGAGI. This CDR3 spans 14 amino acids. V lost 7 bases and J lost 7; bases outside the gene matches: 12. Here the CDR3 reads CASTRTGLAGGYTF. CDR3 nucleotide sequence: TGTGCCAGCACCCGGACAGGCTTAGCGGGTGGCTACACCTTC.

The CDR3 sequence: CASSLGRLAGASTDTQYF. The CDR3 coding sequence is TGTGCCAGCAGCCTAGGTCGACTAGCGGGGGCTAGCACAGATACGCAGTATTTT. V is TRBV11-2 and J is TRBJ2-3; TRBD2 aligns across 12 bases. Trimming removed 5 bases from V and 0 bases from J; junction bases left unmatched: 9. Germline lookup yields CDR1 SGHAT and CDR2 FQNNGV. This CDR3 is 18 amino acids long.

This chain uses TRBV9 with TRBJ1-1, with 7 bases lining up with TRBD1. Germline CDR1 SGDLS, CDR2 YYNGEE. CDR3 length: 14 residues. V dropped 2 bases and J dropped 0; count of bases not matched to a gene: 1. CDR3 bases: TGTGCCAGCAGCGTGGGACAGCTGAACACTGAAGCTTTCTTT. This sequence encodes CASSVGQLNTEAFF.

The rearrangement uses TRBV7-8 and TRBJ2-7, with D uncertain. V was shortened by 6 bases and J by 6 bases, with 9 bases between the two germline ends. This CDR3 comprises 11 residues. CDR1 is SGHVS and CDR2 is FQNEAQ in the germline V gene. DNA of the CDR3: TGTGCCAGCAGTCTTAGCAGCGAGCAGTACTTC. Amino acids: CASSLSSEQYF.

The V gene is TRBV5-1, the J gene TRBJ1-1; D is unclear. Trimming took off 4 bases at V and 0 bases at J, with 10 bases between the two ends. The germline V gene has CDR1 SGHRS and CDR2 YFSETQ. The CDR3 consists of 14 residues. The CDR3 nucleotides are TGCGCCAGCAGCCCGGCGACCGTGAACACTGAAGCTTTCTTT. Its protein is CASSPATVNTEAFF. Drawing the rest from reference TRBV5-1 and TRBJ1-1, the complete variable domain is KAGVTQTPRYLIKTRGQQVTLSCSPISGHRSVSWYQQTPGQGLQFLFEYFSETQRNKGNFPGRFSGRQFSNSRSEMNVSTLELGDSALYLCASSPATVNTEAFFGQGTRLTVV.

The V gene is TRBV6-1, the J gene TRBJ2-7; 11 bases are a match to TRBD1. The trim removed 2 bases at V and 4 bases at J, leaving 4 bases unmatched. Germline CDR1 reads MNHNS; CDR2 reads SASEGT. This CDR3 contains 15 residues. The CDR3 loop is CASSEKDRGLYEQYF. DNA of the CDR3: TGTGCCAGCAGTGAAAAGGACAGGGGGCTATACGAGCAGTACTTC.

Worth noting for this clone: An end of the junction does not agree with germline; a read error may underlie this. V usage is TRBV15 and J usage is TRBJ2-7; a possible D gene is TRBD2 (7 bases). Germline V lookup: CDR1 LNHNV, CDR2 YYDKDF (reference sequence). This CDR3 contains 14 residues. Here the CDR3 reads CATTRGGGRDEQYF. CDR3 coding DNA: TGTGCCACCACCAGAGGGGGGGGCAGGGACGAGCAGTACTTC.

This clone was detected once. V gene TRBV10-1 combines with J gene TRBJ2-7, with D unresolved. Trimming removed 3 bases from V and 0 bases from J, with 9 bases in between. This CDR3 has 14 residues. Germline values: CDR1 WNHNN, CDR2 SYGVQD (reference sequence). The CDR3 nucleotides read TGCGCCAGCAGTGATGGCCTGAGCTCCTACGAGCAGTACTTC. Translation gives CASSDGLSSYEQYF.

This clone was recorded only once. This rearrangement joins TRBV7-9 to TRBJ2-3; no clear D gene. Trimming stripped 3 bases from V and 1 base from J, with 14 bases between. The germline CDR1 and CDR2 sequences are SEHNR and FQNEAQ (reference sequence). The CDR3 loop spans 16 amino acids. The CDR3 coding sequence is TGTGCCAGCAGCTTCGCGCGAGTCCCTGGCACAGATACGCAGTATTTT. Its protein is CASSFARVPGTDTQYF.

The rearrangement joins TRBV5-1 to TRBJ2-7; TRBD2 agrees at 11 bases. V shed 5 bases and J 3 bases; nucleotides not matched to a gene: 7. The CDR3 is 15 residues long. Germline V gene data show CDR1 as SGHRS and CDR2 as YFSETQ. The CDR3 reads CASSRDGLAGYEQYF. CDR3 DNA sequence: TGCGCCAGCAGTCGAGATGGACTAGCGGGCTACGAGCAGTACTTC.

This CDR3 reads CASSPPRGTSGYTF. The CDR3 DNA follows: TGTGCCAGCAGCCCGCCGCGGGGGACGAGTGGCTACACCTTC. The chain carries TRBV5-6 and TRBJ1-2; a weak D match, TRBD1 (5 bases). Per germline, CDR1 SGHDT and CDR2 YYEEEE. V lost 4 bases, J lost 7 bases, and 17 bases lay in between. The CDR3 consists of 14 residues. Based on the CDR3 plus reference TRBV5-6 and TRBJ1-2, the full variable domain is DAGVTQSPTHLIKTRGQQVTLRCSPKSGHDTVSWYQQALGQGPQFIFQYYEEEERQRGNFPDRFSGHQFPNYSSELNVNALLLGDSALYLCASSPPRGTSGYTFGSGTRLTVV.

The CDR3 sequence: CASSESGEGTQYF. CDR3 sequence (DNA): TGTGCCAGCAGTGAGTCGGGAGAAGGCACGCAGTATTTT. The V call is TRBV6-1, the J call TRBJ2-3; possibly TRBD2 for D (6 bases). Germline lookup yields CDR1 MNHNS and CDR2 SASEGT. V was shortened by 3 bases and J by 9 bases, with 13 bases between the two germline ends. The CDR3 contains 13 residues.

The CDR3 sequence: CASSQGAKLAAGDTQYF. The CDR3 bases are TGCGCCAGCAGCCAAGGAGCTAAACTAGCGGCAGGGGATACGCAGTATTTT. This sequence joins TRBV4-1 and TRBJ2-3; TRBD2 aligns across 8 bases. V was pared by 1 base and J by 6 bases, with 12 bases of the junction left unmatched. Germline V lookup: CDR1 MGHRA, CDR2 YSYEKL. The CDR3 loop spans 17 amino acids.

CDR3 protein: CASSETIGRGTGELFF. CDR3 DNA: TGTGCCAGCAGTGAAACGATCGGGAGGGGTACCGGGGAGCTGTTTTTT. The gene calls are TRBV2 and TRBJ2-2; TRBD2 matches 8 bases. The CDR3 totals 16 residues. Germline V lookup: CDR1 SNHLY, CDR2 FYNNEI. Trimming at V came to 2 bases and at J to 5 bases, leaving 7 bases not matched to a gene.

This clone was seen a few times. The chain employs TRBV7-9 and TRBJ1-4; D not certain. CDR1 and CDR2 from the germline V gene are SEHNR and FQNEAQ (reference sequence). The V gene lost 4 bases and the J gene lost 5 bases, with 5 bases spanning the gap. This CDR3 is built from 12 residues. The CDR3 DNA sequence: TGTGCCAGCAGCTCCCTAAATGAAAAACTGTTTTTT. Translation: CASSSLNEKLFF.

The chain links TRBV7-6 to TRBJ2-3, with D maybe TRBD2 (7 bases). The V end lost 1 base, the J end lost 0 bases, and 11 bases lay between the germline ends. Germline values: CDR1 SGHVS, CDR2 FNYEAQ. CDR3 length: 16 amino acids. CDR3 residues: CASSLGGGGSTDTQYF. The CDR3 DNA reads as TGTGCCAGCAGCTTAGGGGGAGGGGGAAGCACAGATACGCAGTATTTT.

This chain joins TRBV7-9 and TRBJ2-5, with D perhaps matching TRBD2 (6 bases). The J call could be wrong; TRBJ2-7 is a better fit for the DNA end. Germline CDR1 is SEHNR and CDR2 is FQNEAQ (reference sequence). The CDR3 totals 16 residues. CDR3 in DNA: TGTGCCAGCAGCTTGAGGGACTCGAGGAGCTCCTACGAGCAGTACTTC. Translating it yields CASSLRDSRSSYEQYF.

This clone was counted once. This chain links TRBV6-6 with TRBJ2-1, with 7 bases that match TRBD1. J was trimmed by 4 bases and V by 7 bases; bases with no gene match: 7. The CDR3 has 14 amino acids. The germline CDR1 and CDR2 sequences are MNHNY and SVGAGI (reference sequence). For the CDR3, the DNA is TGTGCCAGCACCGAGGGGGCTGAATACAATGAGCAGTTCTTC. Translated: CASTEGAEYNEQFF.

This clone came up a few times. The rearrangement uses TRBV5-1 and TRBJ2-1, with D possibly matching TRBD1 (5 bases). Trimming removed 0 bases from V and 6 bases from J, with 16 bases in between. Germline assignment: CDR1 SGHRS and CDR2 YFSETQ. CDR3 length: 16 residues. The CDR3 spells CASSLGSLGVSNEQFF. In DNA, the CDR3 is TGCGCCAGCAGCTTGGGAAGCTTAGGGGTCTCCAATGAGCAGTTCTTC.

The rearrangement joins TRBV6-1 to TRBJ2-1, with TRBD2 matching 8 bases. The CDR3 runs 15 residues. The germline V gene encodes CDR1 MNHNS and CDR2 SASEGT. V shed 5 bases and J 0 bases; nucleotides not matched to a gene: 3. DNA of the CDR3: TGTGCCAGCAGTACGGGACTAGGCTCCTACAATGAGCAGTTCTTC. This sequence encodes CASSTGLGSYNEQFF.

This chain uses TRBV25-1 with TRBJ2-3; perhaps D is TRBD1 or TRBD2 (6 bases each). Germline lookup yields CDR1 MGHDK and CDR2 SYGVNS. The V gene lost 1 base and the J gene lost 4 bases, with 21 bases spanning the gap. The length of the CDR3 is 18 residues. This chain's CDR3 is CASSESVIRGGLADTQYF. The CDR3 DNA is TGTGCCAGCAGTGAATCGGTCATCAGGGGAGGACTGGCAGATACGCAGTATTTT.